The rows below give T cell receptor beta chains drawn from one sample of a study of cytomegalovirus exposure and HLA in healthy donors. Using immunoSEQ multiplex PCR, the repertoire was profiled, and TCRdb retains in-frame clones only, with some absent. The sample lists about 150,000 clones, roughly 79% occurring once. Sequencing was performed on PBMCs. Source of these receptors: a young man in good health and CMV-seronegative. Both conserved end residues are part of each CDR3. The D gene is left open where the match is weak. Expanded clones get a size class; other rows say once, few or many, or leave the size out.

v_gene,abundance,j_gene,d_gene,CDR3aa,CDR3nt
TRBV10-3,NA,TRBJ2-7,NA,CAISETSSYEQYF,TGTGCCATCAGTGAGACGAGCTCCTACGAGCAGTACTTC
TRBV27,once,TRBJ2-1,NA,CASSLDGGRSYNEQFF,TGTGCCAGCAGCCTCGACGGCGGGCGTTCCTACAATGAGCAGTTCTTC
TRBV30,NA,TRBJ1-5,NA,CAWSGTYDQPQHF,TGTGCCTGGAGTGGCACTTATGATCAGCCCCAGCATTTT
TRBV9,NA,TRBJ1-6,TRBD1,CASSFRDSEYSPLHF,TGTGCCAGCAGCTTCCGGGACAGCGAGTATTCACCCCTCCACTTT
TRBV6-4,NA,TRBJ1-1,TRBD1,CASSAFPTGGPNTEAFF,TGTGCCAGCAGCGCTTTCCCGACAGGGGGCCCTAACACTGAAGCTTTCTTT
TRBV6-6,NA,TRBJ2-1,TRBD1,CASSLPRDRGHEQFF,TGTGCCAGCAGTTTACCGCGGGACAGGGGTCATGAGCAGTTCTTC
TRBV4-1,NA,TRBJ1-5,NA,CASSLRVGANSNQPQHF,TGCGCCAGCAGCCTCCGGGTGGGGGCCAATAGCAATCAGCCCCAGCATTTT
TRBV6-5,NA,TRBJ2-1,TRBD2,CASSSPLAGKSNEQFF,TGTGCCAGCAGTTCTCCATTAGCGGGGAAGTCCAATGAGCAGTTCTTC
TRBV16,NA,TRBJ1-5,NA,CASSDHIPGFRNQPQHF,TGTGCCAGCAGCGACCATATTCCAGGGTTTCGAAATCAGCCCCAGCATTTT
TRBV7-2,NA,TRBJ1-1,NA,CASSLGAHTEAFF,TGTGCCAGCAGCTTAGGGGCACACACTGAAGCTTTCTTT
TRBV4-1,NA,TRBJ2-6,TRBD2,CASSQERGASSGANVLTF,TGCGCCAGCAGCCAAGAGCGGGGGGCCAGCTCTGGGGCCAACGTCCTGACTTTC
TRBV7-9,NA,TRBJ1-2,NA,CASSLITGFYGYTF,TGTGCCAGCAGCTTAATCACAGGGTTCTATGGCTACACCTTC
TRBV6-4,NA,TRBJ1-5,NA,CASSASPNQPQHF,TGTGCCAGCAGTGCGTCCCCGAATCAGCCCCAGCATTTT
TRBV27,few,TRBJ2-1,NA,CASSSRGATYNEQFF,TGTGCCAGCAGCTCCCGGGGGGCCACCTACAATGAGCAGTTCTTC
TRBV7-9,NA,TRBJ1-3,NA,CASSPSMVTNRGTIYF,TGTGCCAGCAGCCCCTCAATGGTGACAAATAGGGGCACCATATATTTT
TRBV19,NA,TRBJ1-5,TRBD1,CASKPGTGYNQPQHF,TGTGCCAGTAAGCCCGGGACAGGGTACAATCAGCCCCAGCATTTT
TRBV9,NA,TRBJ2-3,NA,CASSALGGGPDTQYF,TGTGCCAGCAGCGCCCTCGGGGGTGGCCCAGATACGCAGTATTTT
TRBV7-9,NA,TRBJ1-1,NA,CASSLARRVNTEAFF,TGTGCCAGCAGCTTAGCCCGAAGAGTGAACACTGAAGCTTTCTTT
TRBV21-1,NA,TRBJ2-1,NA,CASSRWTGQNEQFF,TGTGCCAGCAGCCGATGGACAGGGCAAAATGAGCAGTTCTTC
TRBV5-5,NA,TRBJ2-5,TRBD1,CASSLVRDWGTGEGQETQYF,TGTGCCAGCAGCTTGGTGAGGGATTGGGGGACAGGCGAGGGGCAAGAGACCCAGTACTTC
TRBV5-1,NA,TRBJ1-6,NA,CASSLDRSSSYNSPLHF,TGCGCCAGCAGCTTGGACAGATCGAGCTCCTATAATTCACCCCTCCACTTT
TRBV11-2,once,TRBJ2-2,NA,CASSLVGRATGELFF,TGTGCCAGCAGCTTAGTAGGCAGGGCGACCGGGGAGCTGTTTTTT
TRBV5-8,NA,TRBJ1-2,NA,CASSPEGGYGYTF,TGTGCCAGCAGCCCGGAAGGGGGTTATGGCTACACCTTC
TRBV7-9,NA,TRBJ1-1,NA,CASSPAAEEAFF,TGTGCCAGCAGCCCTGCGGCCGAGGAAGCTTTCTTT
TRBV2,few,TRBJ1-4,TRBD1,CASSGTGAGLFF,TGTGCCAGCAGTGGAACAGGGGCCGGACTGTTTTTT
TRBV4-3,few,TRBJ2-3,NA,CASSQGTAGRFDTQYF,TGCGCCAGCAGCCAAGGGACAGCCGGGCGGTTTGATACGCAGTATTTT
TRBV19,once,TRBJ1-5,NA,CASNIGEGNQPQHF,TGTGCCAGTAACATCGGGGAAGGCAATCAGCCCCAGCATTTT
TRBV4-3,NA,TRBJ1-3,NA,CASSQDKDSSGNTIYF,TGCGCCAGCAGCCAAGATAAGGACAGCTCTGGAAACACCATATATTTT
TRBV19,NA,TRBJ2-5,TRBD1,CASQPGTGSRGTQYF,TGTGCCAGCCAACCGGGGACAGGGTCTAGGGGGACCCAGTACTTC
TRBV7-9,NA,TRBJ1-2,NA,CASSLGDRSVHGYTF,TGTGCCAGCAGCTTAGGAGACAGATCCGTTCATGGCTACACCTTC
TRBV27,NA,TRBJ1-4,NA,CASANRVPSEKLFF,TGTGCCAGCGCGAACAGGGTTCCATCGGAAAAACTGTTTTTT
TRBV28,few,TRBJ1-6,NA,CASSWGGSYNSPLHF,TGTGCCAGCTCGTGGGGGGGCTCCTATAATTCACCCCTCCACTTT
TRBV11-2,once,TRBJ2-2,NA,CASSLGGGSAAGELFF,TGTGCCAGCAGCTTAGGAGGCGGATCAGCGGCCGGGGAGCTGTTTTTT
TRBV18,NA,TRBJ1-6,TRBD1,CASSHRGSNSPLHF,TGTGCTAGCTCACACAGGGGATCGAATTCACCCCTCCACTTT
TRBV27,NA,TRBJ1-6,NA,CASSLLNSPLHF,TGTGCCAGCAGTTTACTGAATTCACCCCTCCACTTT
TRBV2,few,TRBJ1-2,TRBD1,CASMGFEDRVNYGYTF,TGTGCCAGCATGGGTTTTGAGGACAGGGTCAACTATGGCTACACCTTC
TRBV2,NA,TRBJ2-6,NA,CASRATPTGANVLTF,TGTGCCAGCAGGGCCACACCGACTGGGGCCAACGTCCTGACTTTC
TRBV5-1,NA,TRBJ1-1,NA,CASSATSPDTEAFF,TGCGCCAGCAGCGCGACATCTCCGGACACTGAAGCTTTCTTT
TRBV19,NA,TRBJ2-5,TRBD1,CASSKFLRQGMTQYF,TGTGCCAGTAGTAAATTTTTAAGACAGGGGATGACCCAGTACTTC
TRBV5-4,NA,TRBJ1-1,NA,CASRGGEVTEAFF,TGTGCCAGCCGGGGGGGGGAGGTCACTGAAGCTTTCTTT
TRBV5-1,NA,TRBJ2-7,NA,CASSPVVSYEQYF,TGCGCCAGCAGCCCCGTGGTTTCCTACGAGCAGTACTTC
TRBV6-6,NA,TRBJ2-3,NA,CASSFAYHVDTQYF,TGTGCCAGCAGTTTCGCGTATCACGTAGATACGCAGTATTTT
TRBV18,NA,TRBJ2-3,NA,CASSPQGGGTDTQYF,TGTGCCAGCTCACCGCAGGGGGGTGGAACAGATACGCAGTATTTT
TRBV21-1,NA,TRBJ2-5,NA,CASRGGRKRETQYF,TGTGCCAGCAGAGGGGGACGGAAAAGGGAGACCCAGTACTTC
TRBV5-1,NA,TRBJ2-3,NA,CASSQGQIHMADTQYF,TGCGCCAGCAGCCAGGGACAAATCCACATGGCAGATACGCAGTATTTT